Below are 21 T cell receptor beta chains sequenced from a single sample in a study of cytomegalovirus exposure and HLA in healthy donors. Primers included in the PCR were 60 Vbeta and 13 Jbeta primers. Sequenced by immunoSEQ multiplex PCR; TCRdb stores in-frame clones only, minus some. The sample lists more than 150,000 clones, roughly 77% occurring once. The sequenced material came from PBMCs. The receptors originated from a woman aged 45 to 65 in good health and CMV-seropositive.

V is TRBV7-9 and J is TRBJ1-3; D uncertain. This CDR3 contains 16 residues. Trimming cost V 5 bases and J 2 bases, with 16 bases left between them. The germline gives CDR1 SEHNR, CDR2 FQNEAQ (reference sequence). The CDR3 loop reads CASSLRTRPTGNTIYF. CDR3 DNA sequence: TGTGCCAGCAGCCTCCGGACTCGACCTACTGGAAACACCATATATTTT.

The table lists this clone with a few counts. The gene calls are TRBV5-4 and TRBJ1-1; the match to TRBD1 covers 7 bases. There are 14 residues in the CDR3. J was trimmed by 4 bases and V by 3 bases; bases with no gene match: 6. The germline CDR1 and CDR2 sequences are SGHNT and YYREEE (reference sequence). Here the CDR3 DNA reads TGTGCCAGCAGCTCTCGGACAGGAAGCACTGAAGCTTTCTTT. Its protein is CASSSRTGSTEAFF.

The rearrangement joins TRBV19 to TRBJ1-5; D unresolved. Germline loops: CDR1 LNHDA, CDR2 SQIVND (reference sequence). This CDR3 contains 14 residues. V lost 10 bases and J 6 bases, leaving 19 bases between the germline ends. This CDR3 reads CATTARSFSQPQHF. Here the CDR3 DNA reads TGTGCCACCACGGCGAGGAGTTTTAGTCAGCCCCAGCATTTT.

V is TRBV25-1 and J is TRBJ2-2, with TRBD1 matching over 8 bases. After removal of 3 bases from V and 1 base from J, the junction contained 10 bases not matched to a gene. Germline V lookup: CDR1 MGHDK, CDR2 SYGVNS. This CDR3 is built from 18 residues. In DNA form, the CDR3 reads TGTGCCAGCAGTGACCGGACAGACGGACAGGGGAACACCGGGGAGCTGTTTTTT. It codes for CASSDRTDGQGNTGELFF.

This rearrangement joins TRBV5-4 to TRBJ2-1, with D possibly matching TRBD2 (6 bases). Trimming left V 3 bases short and J 6 bases short, with 10 bases between. The CDR3 sequence is 13 residues long. CDR1 and CDR2 from the germline V gene are SGHNT and YYREEE (reference sequence). The CDR3, as DNA: TGTGCCAGCAGCTGGGGGACTTCCAATGAGCAGTTCTTC. Residues: CASSWGTSNEQFF.

This chain connects TRBV7-6 to TRBJ1-5; D possibly corresponds to TRBD1 (5 bases). This CDR3 contains 16 residues. The ends were cut back, 0 bases at V and 9 bases at J, with 18 bases in the middle. Per the germline V gene, CDR1 is SGHVS and CDR2 is FNYEAQ. In nucleotides, the CDR3 is TGTGCCAGCAGCTTAGCGCCTGACGGGAGGGGCTCGCCCCAGCATTTT. Protein sequence: CASSLAPDGRGSPQHF.

The chain's CDR3 is CASYPGGAGVNEQFF. The DNA of the CDR3 is TGTGCCAGCTATCCAGGGGGAGCGGGAGTGAATGAGCAGTTCTTC. The V gene is TRBV18, the J gene TRBJ2-1; tentative D call: TRBD2 (8 bases). CDR1 and CDR2 (germline): KGHSH, LQKENI. Deletions cut 7 bases from V and 7 bases from J, with 20 bases between. This CDR3 is 15 amino acids long.

The rearrangement links TRBV10-1 to TRBJ2-1, with D perhaps TRBD1 (6 bases). Between the trimmed V and J ends, which lost 6 bases and 6 bases, there was a span of 12 bases. The CDR3 spans 13 residues. Germline loops: CDR1 WNHNN, CDR2 SYGVQD (reference sequence). The CDR3 is CASRLQGANEQFF. DNA for the CDR3: TGCGCCAGCAGACTACAGGGTGCCAATGAGCAGTTCTTC.

The J gene is TRBJ1-2, the V gene TRBV5-4; D remains ambiguous. The CDR3 runs 15 residues. The V gene's germline CDR1 is SGHNT and CDR2 YYREEE (reference sequence). Trimming cost V 0 bases and J 7 bases, with 16 bases left between them. The DNA of the CDR3 is TGTGCCAGCAGCTTGGCCGGGGAGATGAGAGCTGGCTACACCTTC. Translated: CASSLAGEMRAGYTF. Combining the CDR3 with reference TRBV5-4 and TRBJ1-2 gives the whole variable domain ETGVTQSPTHLIKTRGQQVTLRCSSQSGHNTVSWYQQALGQGPQFIFQYYREEENGRGNFPPRFSGLQFPNYSSELNVNALELDDSALYLCASSLAGEMRAGYTFGSGTRLTVV.

This clone has just one count. J is TRBJ2-6 and V is TRBV5-4; D may be TRBD2 (5 bases). This CDR3 region has 15 residues. CDR1 is SGHNT, CDR2 YYREEE, per germline (reference sequence). V was pared by 4 bases and J by 0 bases, with 8 bases between. The CDR3 loop reads CASSTRSSGANVLTF. The CDR3 region has the DNA TGTGCCAGCAGCACTAGGAGCTCTGGGGCCAACGTCCTGACTTTC.

The rearrangement uses TRBV4-3 and TRBJ2-7; D is possibly TRBD1 (8 bases). CDR3 length: 16 amino acids. Germline-derived CDR1 and CDR2 are LGHNA and YSLEER. V shed 0 bases and J shed 3 bases, with 15 bases lying between them. The DNA of the CDR3 is TGCGCCAGCAGCCAAGATATGGGGGGGACAGGCTACGAGCAGTACTTC. It is translated as CASSQDMGGTGYEQYF.

The V call is TRBV9, the J call TRBJ2-7, with D tentatively TRBD2 (6 bases). The CDR3 has 14 residues. The germline V gene encodes CDR1 SGDLS and CDR2 YYNGEE. V lost 0 bases, J lost 3 bases, and 10 bases lay in between. This chain's CDR3 is CASSVDGTHYEQYF. CDR3 DNA: TGTGCCAGCAGCGTAGACGGGACTCACTACGAGCAGTACTTC. The whole variable domain, remainder taken from reference TRBV9 and TRBJ2-7, is DSGVTQTPKHLITATGQRVTLRCSPRSGDLSVYWYQQSLDQGLQFLIQYYNGEERAKGNILERFSAQQFPDLHSELNLSSLELGDSALYFCASSVDGTHYEQYFGPGTRLTVT.

This chain joins TRBV19 and TRBJ1-4; 10 bases line up with TRBD1. This CDR3 is 15 amino acids long. V was clipped by 5 bases and J by 8 bases; unmatched bases: 8. Germline V gene sequence: CDR1 LNHDA, CDR2 SQIVND (reference sequence). This CDR3 is CASSRRTGGMEKLFF. Written as DNA, the CDR3 is TGTGCCAGTAGTCGGCGGACAGGGGGAATGGAAAAACTGTTTTTT.

The chain carries TRBV28 and TRBJ1-2; no definite D call. The germline V gene encodes CDR1 MDHEN and CDR2 SYDVKM. V lost 10 bases, J lost 0 bases, and 9 bases lay in between. The CDR3 covers 12 residues. CDR3 sequence (DNA): TGTGCCACCGCACGAGCTAACTATGGCTACACCTTC. Protein product: CATARANYGYTF.

The chain is built from TRBV15 and TRBJ2-1, with D possibly matching TRBD1 (6 bases). The CDR3 covers 18 residues. Germline CDR1 is LNHNV and CDR2 is YYDKDF (reference sequence). Between the trimmed V and J ends, which lost 3 bases and 8 bases, there was a span of 26 bases. The CDR3 is CATSSRARSGHEGYEQFF. The CDR3 DNA reads as TGTGCCACCAGCAGCCGCGCCAGATCGGGACATGAAGGATATGAGCAGTTCTTC.

V gene TRBV19 combines with J gene TRBJ1-1, with D tentatively TRBD1 (5 bases). The V and J ends lost 5 bases and 1 base respectively, with 14 bases between them. This CDR3 contains 15 residues. Per the germline V gene, CDR1 is LNHDA and CDR2 is SQIVND (reference sequence). The CDR3, as DNA: TGTGCCAGTAGTCGAGTGTTGACAGCGAACACTGAAGCTTTCTTT. The encoded protein is CASSRVLTANTEAFF.

A note on this clone: The junction shows a germline mismatch at one end, possibly a read error. This rearrangement joins TRBV14 to TRBJ2-7; D is unresolved. CDR3 length: 13 amino acids. Germline CDR1 SGHDN, CDR2 FVKESK. CDR3 coding DNA: TGCGCCAGCAGCCAAGACAAGCCCCACGAGCAGTACTTC. It is translated as CASSQDKPHEQYF.

In DNA, the CDR3 is TGTGCCAGCAGCTTCGGGATTAGGAACACTGAAGCTTTCTTT. This codes for CASSFGIRNTEAFF. The chain employs TRBV11-2 and TRBJ1-1; D remains unclear. Between the trimmed V and J ends, which lost 3 bases and 1 base, there was a span of 9 bases. Germline values: CDR1 SGHAT, CDR2 FQNNGV. This CDR3 is 14 amino acids long.

This chain uses TRBV7-3 with TRBJ2-3; D might be TRBD1 (6 bases). V shed 5 bases and J shed 1 base, with 13 bases lying between them. The CDR3 is made up of 15 amino acids. CDR1 is SGHTA, CDR2 FQGTGA, per germline. The chain's CDR3 is CASSQGTAGTDTQYF. The CDR3 DNA sequence: TGTGCCAGCAGCCAGGGGACCGCTGGCACAGATACGCAGTATTTT.

The chain carries TRBV7-9 and TRBJ2-7; 9 bases are a match to TRBD2. Germline CDR1 and CDR2: SEHNR and FQNEAQ (reference sequence). The CDR3 spans 16 residues. V lost 7 bases, J lost 6 bases, and 16 bases stayed unmatched. CDR3 sequence reads: CASTLWDIAGVGEQYF. CDR3 DNA sequence: TGTGCCAGCACGCTTTGGGACATAGCGGGAGTAGGCGAGCAGTACTTC.

The V call is TRBV5-1, the J call TRBJ2-2, with D perhaps TRBD2 (5 bases). CDR1 is SGHRS, CDR2 YFSETQ, per germline. CDR3 length: 16 residues. Trimming pared 2 bases from V and 7 bases from J, leaving 18 bases between. The CDR3 protein is CASSFDYRLGDGELFF. CDR3 nucleotides: TGCGCCAGCAGCTTTGACTATCGACTGGGAGACGGGGAGCTGTTTTTT.